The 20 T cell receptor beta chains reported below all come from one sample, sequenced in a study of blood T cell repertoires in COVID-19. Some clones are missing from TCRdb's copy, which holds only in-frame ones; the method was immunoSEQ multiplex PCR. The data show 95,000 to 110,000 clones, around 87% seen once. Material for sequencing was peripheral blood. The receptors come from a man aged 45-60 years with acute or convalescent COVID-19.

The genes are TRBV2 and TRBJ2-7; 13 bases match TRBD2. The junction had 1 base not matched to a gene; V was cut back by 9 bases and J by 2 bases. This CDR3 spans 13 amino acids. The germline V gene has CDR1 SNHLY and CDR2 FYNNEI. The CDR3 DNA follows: TGTGCCAGAGGGACTAGCGGGACCTACGAGCAGTACTTC. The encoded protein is CARGTSGTYEQYF.

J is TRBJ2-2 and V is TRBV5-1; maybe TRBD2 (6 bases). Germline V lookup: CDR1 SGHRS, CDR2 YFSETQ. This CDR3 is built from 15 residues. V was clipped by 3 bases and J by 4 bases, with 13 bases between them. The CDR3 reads CASSSEGTSTGELFF. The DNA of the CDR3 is TGCGCCAGCAGCTCTGAGGGGACTTCCACCGGGGAGCTGTTTTTT.

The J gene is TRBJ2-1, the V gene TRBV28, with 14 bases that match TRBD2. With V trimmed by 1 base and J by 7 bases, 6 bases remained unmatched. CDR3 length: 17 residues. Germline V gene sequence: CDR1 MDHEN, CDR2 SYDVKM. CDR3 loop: CASSLFKGTSGSNEQFF. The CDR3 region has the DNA TGTGCCAGCAGTTTATTTAAGGGGACTAGCGGGAGTAATGAGCAGTTCTTC.

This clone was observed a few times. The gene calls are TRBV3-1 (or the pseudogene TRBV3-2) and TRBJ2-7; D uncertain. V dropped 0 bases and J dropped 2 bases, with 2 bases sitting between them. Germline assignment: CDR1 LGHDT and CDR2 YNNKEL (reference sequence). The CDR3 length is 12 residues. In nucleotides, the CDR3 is TGTGCCAGCAGCCAAGACACCTACGAGCAGTACTTC. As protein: CASSQDTYEQYF.

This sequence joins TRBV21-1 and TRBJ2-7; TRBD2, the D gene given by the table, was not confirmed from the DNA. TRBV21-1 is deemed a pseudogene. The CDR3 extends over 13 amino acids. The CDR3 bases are TGTGCCACCGGGCCGGGACGGGGGAACGGGCAGTACTTC. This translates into CATGPGRGNGQYF.

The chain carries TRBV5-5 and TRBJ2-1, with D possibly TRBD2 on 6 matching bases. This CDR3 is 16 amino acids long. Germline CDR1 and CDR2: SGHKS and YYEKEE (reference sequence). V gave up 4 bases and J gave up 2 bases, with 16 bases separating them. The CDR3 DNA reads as TGTGCCAGCAGCGGAAAAAGTGGGACTCCCTACAATGAGCAGTTCTTC. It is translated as CASSGKSGTPYNEQFF.

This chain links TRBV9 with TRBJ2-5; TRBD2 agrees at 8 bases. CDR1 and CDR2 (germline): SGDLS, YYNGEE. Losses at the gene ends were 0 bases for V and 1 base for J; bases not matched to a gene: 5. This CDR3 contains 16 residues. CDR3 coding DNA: TGTGCCAGCAGCGTAGGAAGCGGGGGCCTCCAAGAGACCCAGTACTTC. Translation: CASSVGSGGLQETQYF.

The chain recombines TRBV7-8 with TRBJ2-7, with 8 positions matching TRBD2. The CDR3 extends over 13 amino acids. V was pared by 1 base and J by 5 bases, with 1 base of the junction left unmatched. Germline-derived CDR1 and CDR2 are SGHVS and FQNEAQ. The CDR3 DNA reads TGTGCCAGCAGCTTAGATAGCGGGAACGAGCAGTACTTC. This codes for CASSLDSGNEQYF.

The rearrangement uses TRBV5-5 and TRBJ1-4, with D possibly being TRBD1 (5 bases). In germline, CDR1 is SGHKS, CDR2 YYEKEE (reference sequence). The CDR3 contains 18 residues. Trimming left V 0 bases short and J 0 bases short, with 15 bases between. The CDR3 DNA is TGTGCCAGCAGCTTGGGTGACAGACAAGAGACAACTAATGAAAAACTGTTTTTT. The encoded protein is CASSLGDRQETTNEKLFF. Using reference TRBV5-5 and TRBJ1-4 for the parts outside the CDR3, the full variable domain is DAGVTQSPTHLIKTRGQQVTLRCSPISGHKSVSWYQQVLGQGPQFIFQYYEKEERGRGNFPDRFSARQFPNYSSELNVNALLLGDSALYLCASSLGDRQETTNEKLFFGSGTQLSVL.

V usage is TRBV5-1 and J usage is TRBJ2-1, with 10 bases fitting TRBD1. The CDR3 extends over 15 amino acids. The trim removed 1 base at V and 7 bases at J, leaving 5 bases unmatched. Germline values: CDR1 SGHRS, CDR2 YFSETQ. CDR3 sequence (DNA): TGCGCCAGCAGCTTGTGGGGACAGGGGTATAATGAGCAGTTCTTC. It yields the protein CASSLWGQGYNEQFF.

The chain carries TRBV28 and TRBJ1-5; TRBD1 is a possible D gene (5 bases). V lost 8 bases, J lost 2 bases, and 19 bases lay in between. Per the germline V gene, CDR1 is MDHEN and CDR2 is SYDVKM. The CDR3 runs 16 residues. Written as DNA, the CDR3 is TGTGCCAGCTCGACTTGGGAGGGGTCCGGCAATCAGCCCCAGCATTTT. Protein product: CASSTWEGSGNQPQHF.

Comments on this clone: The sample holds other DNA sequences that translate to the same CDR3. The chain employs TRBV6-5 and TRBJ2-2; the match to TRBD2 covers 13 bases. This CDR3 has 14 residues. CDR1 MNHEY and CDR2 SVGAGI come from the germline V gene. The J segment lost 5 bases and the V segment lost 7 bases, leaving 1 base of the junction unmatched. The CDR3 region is CASTGLAGTGELFF. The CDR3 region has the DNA TGTGCCAGCACGGGACTAGCGGGAACCGGGGAGCTGTTTTTT.

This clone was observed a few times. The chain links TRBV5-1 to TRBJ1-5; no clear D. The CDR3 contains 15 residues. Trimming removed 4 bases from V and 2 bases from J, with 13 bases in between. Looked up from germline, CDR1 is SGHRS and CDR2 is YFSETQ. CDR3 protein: CASSPGNFGNQPQHF. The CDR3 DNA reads TGCGCCAGCAGCCCCGGGAATTTTGGCAATCAGCCCCAGCATTTT.

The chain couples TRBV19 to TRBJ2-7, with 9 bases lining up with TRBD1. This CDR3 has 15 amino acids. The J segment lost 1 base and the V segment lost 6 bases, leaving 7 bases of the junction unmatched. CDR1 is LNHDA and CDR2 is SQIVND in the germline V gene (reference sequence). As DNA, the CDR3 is TGTGCCAGTAGCCCGGGACAGGGCTTATCCTACGAGCAGTACTTC. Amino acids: CASSPGQGLSYEQYF.

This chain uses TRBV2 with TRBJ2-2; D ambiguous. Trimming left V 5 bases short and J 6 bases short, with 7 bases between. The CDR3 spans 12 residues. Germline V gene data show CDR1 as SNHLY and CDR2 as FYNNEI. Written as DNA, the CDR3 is TGTGCCAGCAGTCGGAGCTCCGGGGAGCTGTTTTTT. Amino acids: CASSRSSGELFF.

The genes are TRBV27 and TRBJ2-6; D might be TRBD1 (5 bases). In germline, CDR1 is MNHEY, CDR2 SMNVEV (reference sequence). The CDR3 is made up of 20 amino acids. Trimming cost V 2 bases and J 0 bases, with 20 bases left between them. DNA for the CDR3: TGTGCCAGCAGTTTAAATGGGCGACAGTACCCAAACTCTGGGGCCAACGTCCTGACTTTC. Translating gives CASSLNGRQYPNSGANVLTF. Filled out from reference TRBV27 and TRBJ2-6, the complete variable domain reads EAQVTQNPRYLITVTGKKLTVTCSQNMNHEYMSWYRQDPGLGLRQIYYSMNVEVTDKGDVPEGYKVSRKEKRNFPLILESPSPNQTSLYFCASSLNGRQYPNSGANVLTFGAGSRLTVL.

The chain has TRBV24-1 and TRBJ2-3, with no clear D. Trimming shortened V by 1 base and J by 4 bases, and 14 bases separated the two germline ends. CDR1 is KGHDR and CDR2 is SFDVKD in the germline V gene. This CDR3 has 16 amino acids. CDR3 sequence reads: CATSDFARVGSDTQYF. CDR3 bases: TGTGCCACCAGTGATTTCGCCCGGGTTGGGTCAGATACGCAGTATTTT.

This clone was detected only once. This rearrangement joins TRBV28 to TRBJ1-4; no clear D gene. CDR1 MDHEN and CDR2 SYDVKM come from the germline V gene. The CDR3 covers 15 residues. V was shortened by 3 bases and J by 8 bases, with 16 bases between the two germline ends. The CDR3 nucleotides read TGTGCCAGCAGTTTGCCGACCTCTCTGAGGGAAAAACTGTTTTTT. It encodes CASSLPTSLREKLFF.

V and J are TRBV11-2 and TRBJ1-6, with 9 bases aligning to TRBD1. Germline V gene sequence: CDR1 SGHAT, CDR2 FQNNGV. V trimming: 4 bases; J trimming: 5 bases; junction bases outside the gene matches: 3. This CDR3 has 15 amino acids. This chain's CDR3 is CASSSRTGDNSPLHF. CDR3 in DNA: TGTGCCAGCAGCTCGAGGACAGGGGATAATTCACCCCTCCACTTT. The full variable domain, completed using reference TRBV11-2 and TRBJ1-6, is EAGVAQSPRYKIIEKRQSVAFWCNPISGHATLYWYQQILGQGPKLLIQFQNNGVVDDSQLPKDRFSAERLKGVDSTLKIQPAKLEDSAVYLCASSSRTGDNSPLHFGNGTRLTVT.

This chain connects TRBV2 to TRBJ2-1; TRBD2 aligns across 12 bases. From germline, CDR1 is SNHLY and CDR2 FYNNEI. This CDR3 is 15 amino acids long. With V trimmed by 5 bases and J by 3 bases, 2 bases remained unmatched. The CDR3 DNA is TGTGCCAGCAGTAGACTAGCGGGAGACTACAATGAGCAGTTCTTC. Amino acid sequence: CASSRLAGDYNEQFF. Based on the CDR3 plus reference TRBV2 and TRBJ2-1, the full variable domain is EPEVTQTPSHQVTQMGQEVILRCVPISNHLYFYWYRQILGQKVEFLVSFYNNEISEKSEIFDDQFSVERPDGSNFTLKIRSTKLEDSAMYFCASSRLAGDYNEQFFGPGTRLTVL.